The 9 T cell receptor beta chains presented below share a single source sample, sequenced in a study of cytomegalovirus exposure and HLA in healthy donors. Here immunoSEQ multiplex PCR was the method, and the copy in TCRdb shows in-frame clones only, minus some. The sample contains some 240,000 clones, around 85% of which appear only once. Sequenced: PBMCs. Receptors originate from a woman aged 30 to 39 in good health and CMV-seropositive.

J is TRBJ1-4 and V is TRBV11-2; D is possibly TRBD1 (6 bases). The germline V gene encodes CDR1 SGHAT and CDR2 FQNNGV. The CDR3 covers 14 residues. V was pared by 3 bases and J by 5 bases, with 10 bases between. The CDR3 DNA is TGTGCCAGCAGCTTTACAGGGTTCAATGAAAAACTGTTTTTT. Translated, it gives CASSFTGFNEKLFF. Supplemented by reference TRBV11-2 and TRBJ1-4, the full variable domain reads EAGVAQSPRYKIIEKRQSVAFWCNPISGHATLYWYQQILGQGPKLLIQFQNNGVVDDSQLPKDRFSAERLKGVDSTLKIQPAKLEDSAVYLCASSFTGFNEKLFFGSGTQLSVL.

The gene calls are TRBV27 and TRBJ2-6, with 10 positions matching TRBD1. The germline V gene encodes CDR1 MNHEY and CDR2 SMNVEV (reference sequence). This CDR3 has 24 residues. V was pared by 0 bases and J by 0 bases, with 20 bases of the junction left unmatched. CDR3 region: CASSLSSSSFFRDRGYSGANVLTF. In DNA, the CDR3 is TGTGCCAGCAGTTTATCTTCCTCCTCATTCTTCCGGGACAGGGGATACTCTGGGGCCAACGTCCTGACTTTC.

The V and J genes are TRBV30 and TRBJ2-7, with TRBD1 as a possible D gene (5 bases). V was pared by 0 bases and J by 4 bases, with 13 bases between. The CDR3 is 14 amino acids. Germline CDR1 is GTSNPN and CDR2 is SVGIG (reference sequence). CDR3 protein: CAWSVRRTSYEQYF. Here the CDR3 DNA reads TGTGCCTGGAGTGTACGAAGGACAAGTTACGAGCAGTACTTC.

This chain connects TRBV27 to TRBJ1-3; 11 nucleotides align to TRBD1. CDR1 is MNHEY and CDR2 is SMNVEV in the germline V gene (reference sequence). J was trimmed by 4 bases and V by 5 bases; bases with no gene match: 4. CDR3 length: 15 residues. The CDR3 nucleotides are TGTGCCAGCAGTCGGGACAGGGGGTCCGGAAACACCATATATTTT. This translates into CASSRDRGSGNTIYF.

This clone was picked up a small number of times. The chain employs TRBV10-3 and TRBJ1-1; possibly TRBD1 for D (5 bases). Trimming cost V 2 bases and J 8 bases, with 15 bases left between them. The CDR3 covers 14 residues. The germline CDR1 and CDR2 sequences are ENHRY and SYGVKD. DNA of the CDR3: TGTGCCATCAGTGAGGTTCCCAGGGCGAAAGAAGCTTTCTTT. This sequence encodes CAISEVPRAKEAFF.

A word on this clone: Other DNA sequences of this sample code for an identical CDR3. The gene calls are TRBV18 and TRBJ1-1; D may be TRBD1 (5 bases). This CDR3 has 13 amino acids. Germline CDR1 KGHSH, CDR2 LQKENI. Trimming cost V 3 bases and J 1 base, with 6 bases left between them. The CDR3 DNA is TGTGCCAGCTCACCGGGGCAGAACACTGAAGCTTTCTTT. This translates into CASSPGQNTEAFF.

This clone was picked up one time. This chain uses TRBV27 with TRBJ2-7, with a possible D match to TRBD1 (6 bases). Trimming removed 2 bases at V and 1 base at J, with 12 bases between. CDR1 is MNHEY, CDR2 SMNVEV, per germline (reference sequence). CDR3 length: 15 amino acids. Here the CDR3 DNA reads TGTGCCAGCAGTTTAGGACAGCACGTATCCTACGAGCAGTACTTC. Its protein product is CASSLGQHVSYEQYF.

With respect to this clone: One end of the junction is discordant with germline, which a read error may explain. The chain links TRBV7-7 to TRBJ2-5; 12 nucleotides match TRBD2. CDR3 length equals 17 residues. The germline V gene encodes CDR1 SSHAT and CDR2 FNYEAQ (reference sequence). CDR3 nucleotides: TGTGCTAGCAGGCCAGGACTAGCGGGGACGACCCAAGAGACCCAGTACTTC. This gives the protein CASRPGLAGTTQETQYF.

This chain connects TRBV4-1 to TRBJ2-7; 8 bases are shared with TRBD1. The CDR3 consists of 16 residues. Germline V CDR1 and CDR2: MGHRA, YSYEKL. V shed 4 bases, J shed 7 bases, and the junction held 15 bases outside the gene matches. The CDR3 reads CASSPPGQAGMGEQYF. CDR3 sequence (DNA): TGCGCCAGCAGCCCACCGGGACAGGCCGGAATGGGGGAGCAGTACTTC.